One TCR beta chain is described in this entry. As yet, its antigen is unknown. CDR3 length equals 14 residues. With 7 bases removed from V and 7 bases from J, the gap between germline ends came to 17 bases. Germline V gives CDR1 LNHDA, CDR2 SQIVND (reference sequence). Researchers took RNA transcripts and amplified the TCR beta CDR3 regions from them. The HTBI primer set served for first-round RT-PCR of the TCR CDR3. Using its own MiXCR run on the multiplex PCR reads, TCRdb lists one record per CDR3 protein. Counted here are around 500,000 distinct CDR3 sequences, roughly 14% occurring once; the ten biggest clones make up 17%. This entry is derived from a study of T cells in Graves' hyperthyroidism and ophthalmopathy. Study at large: Peripheral blood was taken when the disease was first diagnosed, before any treatment began.

Broader study findings: Stable hyperthyroidism and ophthalmopathy were separated using 13 V-J signatures.

10 ml of fresh peripheral blood supplied the PBMCs. The TCR sequence derives from a woman younger than 35 with Graves' hyperthyroidism. Sample: blood. The chain joins TRBV19 to TRBJ1-5; no clear D. Here the CDR3 reads CASTHVAGVQPQHF. CDR3 bases: TGTGCCAGTACCCATGTTGCGGGAGTCCAGCCCCAGCATTTT.